One sample yielded the 26 T cell receptor beta chains listed below, sequenced in a study of regulatory T cells in long-lasting Graves disease (dated by TCRdb to about 2021). What this sample's time point label stands for: persistent/refractory GD, antithyroid drugs over 5 years with positive TRAb. RNA was extracted from PBMCs in TRIzol for both TCR sequencing and RNA sequencing. The method behind the library was multiplex PCR. Sequencing was carried out with an Illumina HiSeq 4000. To build TCR beta libraries, CDR3 regions were amplified by Arm-PCR using iRepertoire HTBI primers. The public reads were quality trimmed at Q25 with fastp and then assembled into clones with MiXCR by TCRdb, keeping productive beta chains. Each CDR3 protein gets just one entry, which takes the most common genes and DNA from the rows behind it. Present in this sample are 650,000 to 700,000 distinct CDR3 sequences, about 32% of which were seen just once. Jointly, the top ten make up 40% to 50% of the sample.

The source material was peripheral blood mononuclear cells (PBMCs), sampled when the disease was refractory, from a patient treated with antithyroid drugs. The receptors stem from a female donor with Graves disease.

The rearrangement uses TRBV6-1 and TRBJ1-5, with 7 bases matching TRBD1. The J segment lost 6 bases and the V segment lost 6 bases, leaving 8 bases of the junction unmatched. Germline CDR1 reads MNHNS; CDR2 reads SASEGT. The CDR3 loop spans 14 amino acids. As DNA, the CDR3 is TGTGCCAGCAGGCAAACAGGGACAGTTCAGCCCCAGCATTTT. It is translated as CASRQTGTVQPQHF.

The chain couples TRBV12-3 or TRBV12-4 to TRBJ2-2; no reliable D call. The CDR3 consists of 13 residues. V dropped 11 bases and J dropped 1 base, with 11 bases sitting between them. Written as DNA, the CDR3 is TGTGCCTGCACCGGCGGGAACACCGGGGAGCTGTTTTTT. Translation gives CACTGGNTGELFF.

The chain combines TRBV12-3 or TRBV12-4 with TRBJ1-3; TRBD1 might be the D (5 bases). The V end lost 6 bases, the J end lost 0 bases, and 15 bases lay between the germline ends. The CDR3 covers 16 residues. This CDR3 reads CASSPPGGGSGNTIYF. In DNA form, the CDR3 reads TGTGCCAGCAGCCCACCCGGGGGGGGCTCTGGAAACACCATATATTTT.

To note about this clonotype: Given a much more abundant clone one base away, this may be a read error. J is TRBJ2-4 and V is TRBV12-5, with D possibly TRBD2 on 5 matching bases. The length of the CDR3 is 18 residues. The ends were cut back, 0 bases at V and 3 bases at J, with 18 bases in the middle. From germline, CDR1 is LGHNT and CDR2 FRNRAP. The chain's CDR3 is CASGLVLESGEDKNIQYF. CDR3 DNA sequence: TGTGCTAGTGGTTTGGTACTAGAGTCGGGTGAGGACAAAAACATTCAGTACTTC.

This clonotype has just a few counts. The chain joins TRBV6-2 or TRBV6-3 to TRBJ2-2, with D perhaps TRBD1 or TRBD2 (6 bases each). Per germline, CDR1 MNHEY and CDR2 SVGEGT. The V end lost 7 bases, the J end lost 6 bases, and 24 bases lay between the germline ends. The CDR3 totals 17 residues. The DNA of the CDR3 is TGTGCCAGCAACTCTTACCTTGAGGGGGAGGAGGCCGGGGAGCTGTTTTTT. Translating gives CASNSYLEGEEAGELFF.

This clonotype turned up a few times. J is TRBJ1-2 and V is TRBV30, with unresolved D. V was shortened by 0 bases and J by 6 bases, with 8 bases between the two germline ends. CDR3 size: 12 residues. CDR1 is GTSNPN and CDR2 is SVGIG in the germline V gene (reference sequence). The CDR3 spells CAWSVIVDGYTF. The CDR3 bases are TGTGCCTGGAGTGTTATCGTCGATGGCTACACCTTC.

J is TRBJ1-2 and V is TRBV6-9, with D possibly matching TRBD1 (6 bases). Germline V gene data show CDR1 as MNHGY and CDR2 as SVAAGI. This CDR3 is built from 15 residues. V was trimmed by 3 bases and J by 5 bases, leaving 16 bases between them. The CDR3 sequence: CASSYYGRGLYGYTF. The CDR3 nucleotides read TGTGCCAGCAGTTACTATGGCAGGGGATTATATGGCTACACCTTC.

At least ten counts were recorded for this clonotype. The V and J genes are TRBV27 and TRBJ1-1, with D maybe TRBD1 (5 bases). V was trimmed by 2 bases and J by 0 bases, leaving 16 bases between them. This CDR3 region has 17 residues. Looked up from germline, CDR1 is MNHEY and CDR2 is SMNVEV (reference sequence). In DNA form, the CDR3 reads TGTGCCAGCAGTTTAAGCAGGGTCGGTGGGATGAACACTGAAGCTTTCTTT. Translation gives CASSLSRVGGMNTEAFF.

As for this clonotype: A much larger clone differs by one base, so this may be a read error. V usage is TRBV6-1 and J usage is TRBJ1-2, with D unclear. The germline gives CDR1 MNHNS, CDR2 SASEGT. The CDR3 totals 13 residues. Trimming took 4 bases from V and 2 from J, leaving 8 bases between them. The CDR3 region has the DNA TGTGCCAGCAGTGTGGACCGGAACTATGGCTACACCTTC. It encodes CASSVDRNYGYTF.

This clonotype came up a few times. This chain joins TRBV11-2 and TRBJ2-5; D may be TRBD2 (6 bases). The CDR3 length is 14 residues. Trimming pared 5 bases from V and 5 bases from J, leaving 15 bases between. CDR1 is SGHAT and CDR2 is FQNNGV in the germline V gene. The CDR3, as DNA: TGTGCCAGCAGCCTGGTCGGAGGGTTGGAGACCCAGTACTTC. Translating it yields CASSLVGGLETQYF.

At least ten counts were recorded for this clonotype. This chain links TRBV29-1 with TRBJ1-1; maybe TRBD1 (5 bases). Germline V gene data show CDR1 as SQVTM and CDR2 as ANQGSEA. Trimming left V 3 bases short and J 1 base short, with 6 bases between. The CDR3 sequence is 12 residues long. The DNA for the CDR3 is TGCAGCGTTGAGGGGGAGAACACTGAAGCTTTCTTT. Its translation: CSVEGENTEAFF.

This clonotype was recorded a few times. V gene TRBV3-1 combines with J gene TRBJ1-2; D perhaps matches TRBD1 (5 bases). The length of the CDR3 is 15 residues. Trimming cost V 4 bases and J 4 bases, with 16 bases left between them. From germline, CDR1 is LGHDT and CDR2 YNNKEL (reference sequence). The CDR3 spells CASSLRQRGGYGYTF. The CDR3 nucleotides read TGTGCCAGCAGCCTTAGACAGCGAGGTGGCTATGGCTACACCTTC.

The chain joins TRBV13 to TRBJ2-5; 8 positions match TRBD2. V lost 3 bases, J lost 5 bases, and 11 bases stayed unmatched. Germline V lookup: CDR1 PRHDT, CDR2 FYEKMQ (reference sequence). The CDR3 totals 16 residues. CDR3 DNA: TGTGCCAGCAGCTTTCAACGGGAGGGCCTGGGGGAGACCCAGTACTTC. Its translation: CASSFQREGLGETQYF. Full variable domain (missing parts from reference TRBV13 and TRBJ2-5): AAGVIQSPRHLIKEKRETATLKCYPIPRHDTVYWYQQGPGQDPQFLISFYEKMQSDKGSIPDRFSAQQFSDYHSELNMSSLELGDSALYFCASSFQREGLGETQYFGPGTRLLVL.

This chain uses TRBV6-1 with TRBJ2-5; TRBD1 is a possible D gene (6 bases). This CDR3 is built from 15 residues. V was trimmed by 6 bases and J by 1 base, leaving 15 bases between them. The germline V gene has CDR1 MNHNS and CDR2 SASEGT. The CDR3 DNA sequence: TGTGCCAGCAGCAGTTGGGGGCTCTCCCAAGAGACCCAGTACTTC. Protein sequence: CASSSWGLSQETQYF.

The sample holds a few counts of this clonotype. The junction departs from germline at one end; a sequencing error may be responsible. The chain is built from TRBV19 and TRBJ1-1; 7 bases match TRBD1. The length of the CDR3 is 16 residues. The V gene's germline CDR1 is LNHDA and CDR2 SQIVND (reference sequence). The CDR3 DNA follows: TGTGCCAGTACCCCATCGACAGGGCGGTTGAAGACTGAAGCTTTCTTT. Protein sequence: CASTPSTGRLKTEAFF.

The sample holds a few counts of this clonotype. The gene calls are TRBV20-1 and TRBJ1-5, with TRBD1 matching 7 bases. This CDR3 has 15 residues. Germline CDR1 reads DFQATT; CDR2 reads SNEGSKA (reference sequence). J gave up 6 bases and V 0 bases, and 8 bases lay outside the gene matches. This chain's CDR3 is CSARDVQGRGQPQHF. The CDR3 bases are TGCAGTGCTAGAGATGTACAGGGGCGAGGTCAGCCCCAGCATTTT.

The V and J genes are TRBV9 and TRBJ1-6; the D is unclear. V dropped 0 bases and J dropped 5 bases, with 6 bases sitting between them. The CDR3 has 14 residues. Per the germline V gene, CDR1 is SGDLS and CDR2 is YYNGEE. The CDR3 sequence: CASSVGLDNSPLHF. For the CDR3, the DNA is TGTGCCAGCAGCGTAGGGCTTGATAATTCACCCCTCCACTTT.

There are a few counts of this clonotype. The J gene is TRBJ2-7, the V gene TRBV28; D is uncertain. Germline CDR1 is MDHEN and CDR2 is SYDVKM. V lost 5 bases and J lost 6, with 20 bases in between. The CDR3 runs to 15 residues. CDR3 nucleotides: TGTGCCAGCAGTCAGCCGGGCATGACGTCCCTCGAGCAGTACTTC. This encodes CASSQPGMTSLEQYF.

The rearrangement links TRBV18 to TRBJ1-2; D possibly corresponds to TRBD1 (5 bases). Germline V gene sequence: CDR1 KGHSH, CDR2 LQKENI. This CDR3 region has 12 residues. V lost 4 bases to trimming and J lost 6 bases, with 9 bases between them. The CDR3 DNA reads TGTGCCAGCTCACAAACAGGACATGGCTACACCTTC. Its translation: CASSQTGHGYTF.

The chain couples TRBV20-1 to TRBJ1-1; no clear D. The CDR3 extends over 13 amino acids. Per germline, CDR1 DFQATT and CDR2 SNEGSKA (reference sequence). With 6 bases removed from V and 7 bases from J, the gap between germline ends came to 18 bases. CDR3 sequence: CSARTSVSDEAFF. The DNA for the CDR3 is TGCAGTGCAAGGACGAGTGTATCTGATGAAGCTTTCTTT.

This clonotype was recorded at least ten times. The chain links TRBV28 to TRBJ2-7, with TRBD2 matching over 11 bases. V lost 5 bases and J lost 6; bases outside the gene matches: 15. There are 17 residues in the CDR3. Germline assignment: CDR1 MDHEN and CDR2 SYDVKM. The CDR3 DNA sequence: TGTGCCAGCAGTGGCGGCCTTAGCGGGAGGGCCCAACGCGAGCAGTACTTC. This translates into CASSGGLSGRAQREQYF.

About this clonotype itself: A read error may be the cause here, since a much bigger clone is one base away. The genes are TRBV25-1 and TRBJ1-5; 7 nucleotides match TRBD1. Germline-derived CDR1 and CDR2 are MGHDK and SYGVNS. Trimming cost V 6 bases and J 4 bases; bases outside gene matches: 6. The CDR3 sequence is 14 residues long. CDR3: CASRRTGANQPQHF. Here the CDR3 DNA reads TGTGCCAGCAGGCGAACAGGGGCAAATCAGCCCCAGCATTTT.

This chain links TRBV6-1 with TRBJ1-1, with D possibly matching TRBD1 (5 bases). The germline V gene encodes CDR1 MNHNS and CDR2 SASEGT. With 6 bases removed from V and 5 bases from J, the gap between germline ends came to 22 bases. This CDR3 comprises 16 residues. CDR3 nucleotide sequence: TGTGCCAGCAGGAGGCGAGGGGCGTCTACGGGGACTGAAGCTTTCTTT. It specifies CASRRRGASTGTEAFF.

V is TRBV5-1 and J is TRBJ1-2; 7 bases map to TRBD1. CDR1 is SGHRS, CDR2 YFSETQ, per germline. Germline trimming cut 4 bases from V and 8 bases from J; bases unmatched to any gene: 5. CDR3 length: 12 amino acids. For the CDR3, the DNA is TGCGCCAGCAGCACCACGACAGGGGGCTACACCTTC. Residues: CASSTTTGGYTF.

This clonotype appeared a few times. The CDR3 coding sequence is TGCAGTGCTGCAGCCCCTAGCGGGAGGGAGTACGAGCAGTACTTC. Translation gives CSAAAPSGREYEQYF. The rearrangement links TRBV20-1 to TRBJ2-7; TRBD2 aligns across 12 bases. The CDR3 length is 15 residues. Germline V lookup: CDR1 DFQATT, CDR2 SNEGSKA (reference sequence). Trimming removed 5 bases from V and 4 bases from J; junction bases left unmatched: 9.

The rearrangement links TRBV7-9 to TRBJ1-1; D might be TRBD1 (5 bases). Trimming took 5 bases from V and 11 from J, leaving 15 bases between them. The CDR3 contains 12 residues. Germline lookup yields CDR1 SEHNR and CDR2 FQNEAQ (reference sequence). CDR3 DNA: TGTGCCAGCAGCCCTACAGCGGGGGGGGCTTTCTTT. Protein product: CASSPTAGGAFF.